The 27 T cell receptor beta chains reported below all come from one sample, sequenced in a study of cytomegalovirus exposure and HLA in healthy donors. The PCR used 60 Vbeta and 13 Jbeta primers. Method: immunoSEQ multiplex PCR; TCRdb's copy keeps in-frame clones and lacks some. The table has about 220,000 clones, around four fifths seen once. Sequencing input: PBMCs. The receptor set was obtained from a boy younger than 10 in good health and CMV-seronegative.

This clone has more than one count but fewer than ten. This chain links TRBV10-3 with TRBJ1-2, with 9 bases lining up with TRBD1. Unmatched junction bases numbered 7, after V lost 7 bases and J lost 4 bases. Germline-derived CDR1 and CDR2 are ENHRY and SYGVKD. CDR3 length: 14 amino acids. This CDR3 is CAINPGQGGYGYTF. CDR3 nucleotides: TGTGCCATCAACCCGGGACAGGGAGGCTATGGCTACACCTTC.

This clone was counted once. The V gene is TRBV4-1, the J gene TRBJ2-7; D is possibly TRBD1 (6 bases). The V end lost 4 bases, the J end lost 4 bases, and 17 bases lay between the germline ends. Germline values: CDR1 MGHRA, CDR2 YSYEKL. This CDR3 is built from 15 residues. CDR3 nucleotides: TGCGCCAGCAGCCTCGGAGAGGGGGAAGGGTACGAGCAGTACTTC. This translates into CASSLGEGEGYEQYF.

CDR3 sequence reads: CATSRLGTGNSYNEQFF. CDR3 DNA: TGTGCCACCAGCAGACTGGGGACAGGTAACTCCTACAATGAGCAGTTCTTC. This sequence joins TRBV15 and TRBJ2-1; 8 bases map to TRBD1. CDR3 length: 17 amino acids. V gave up 2 bases and J gave up 0 bases; unmatched junction bases: 6. Germline CDR1 and CDR2: LNHNV and YYDKDF (reference sequence).

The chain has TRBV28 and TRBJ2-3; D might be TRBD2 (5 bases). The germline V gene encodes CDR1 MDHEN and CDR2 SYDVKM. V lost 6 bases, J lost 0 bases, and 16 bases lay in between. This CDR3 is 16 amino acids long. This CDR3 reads CASRLGGQISTDTQYF. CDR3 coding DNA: TGTGCCAGCAGGTTGGGCGGGCAGATCAGCACAGATACGCAGTATTTT.

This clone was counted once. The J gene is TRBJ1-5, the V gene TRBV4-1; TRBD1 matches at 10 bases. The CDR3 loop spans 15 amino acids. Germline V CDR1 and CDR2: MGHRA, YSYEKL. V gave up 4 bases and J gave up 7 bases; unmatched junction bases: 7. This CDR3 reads CASSPGTGADQPQHF. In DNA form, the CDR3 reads TGCGCCAGCAGCCCAGGGACAGGGGCGGACCAGCCCCAGCATTTT.

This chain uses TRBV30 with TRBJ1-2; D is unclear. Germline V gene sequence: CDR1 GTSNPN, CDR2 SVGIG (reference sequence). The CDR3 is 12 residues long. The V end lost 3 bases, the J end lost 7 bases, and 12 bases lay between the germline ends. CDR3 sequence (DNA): TGTGCCTGGAGACCGGGAGGCCGTGGCTACACCTTC. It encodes CAWRPGGRGYTF.

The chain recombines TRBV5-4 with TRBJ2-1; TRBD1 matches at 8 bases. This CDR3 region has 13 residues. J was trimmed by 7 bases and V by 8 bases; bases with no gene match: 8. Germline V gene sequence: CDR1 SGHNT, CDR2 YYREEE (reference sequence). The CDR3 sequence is CASSGQVDNEQFF. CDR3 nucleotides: TGTGCCAGTTCGGGACAGGTCGATAATGAGCAGTTCTTC.

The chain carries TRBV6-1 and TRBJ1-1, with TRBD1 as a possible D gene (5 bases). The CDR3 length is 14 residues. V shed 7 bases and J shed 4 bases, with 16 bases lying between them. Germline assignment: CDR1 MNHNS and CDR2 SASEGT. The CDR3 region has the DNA TGTGCCAGCACCTTGGCAGGGAAGGTCACTGAAGCTTTCTTT. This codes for CASTLAGKVTEAFF.

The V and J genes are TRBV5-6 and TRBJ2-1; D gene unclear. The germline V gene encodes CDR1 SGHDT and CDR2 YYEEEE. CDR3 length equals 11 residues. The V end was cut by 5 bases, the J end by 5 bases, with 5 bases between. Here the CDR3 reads CASRTHNEQFF. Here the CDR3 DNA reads TGTGCCAGCAGAACTCACAATGAGCAGTTCTTC.

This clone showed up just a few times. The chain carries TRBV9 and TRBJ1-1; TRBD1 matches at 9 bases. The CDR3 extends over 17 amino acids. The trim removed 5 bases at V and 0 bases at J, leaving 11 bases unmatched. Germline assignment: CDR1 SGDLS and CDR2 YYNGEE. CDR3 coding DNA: TGTGCCAGCAGTCGGACAGGGGCCCTCAACATGAACACTGAAGCTTTCTTT. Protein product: CASSRTGALNMNTEAFF.

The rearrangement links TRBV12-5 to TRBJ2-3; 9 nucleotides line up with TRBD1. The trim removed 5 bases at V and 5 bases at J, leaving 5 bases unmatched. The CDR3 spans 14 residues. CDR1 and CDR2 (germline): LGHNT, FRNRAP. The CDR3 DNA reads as TGTGCTAGTGGTCCGGGACAGGGTGGAGATACGCAGTATTTT. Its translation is CASGPGQGGDTQYF.

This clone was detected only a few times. CDR3 in amino acids: CASSQATGLSNQPQHF. DNA of the CDR3: TGCGCCAGCAGCCAGGCGACAGGGTTGAGCAATCAGCCCCAGCATTTT. The V call is TRBV4-1, the J call TRBJ1-5, with 7 bases that match TRBD1. From germline, CDR1 is MGHRA and CDR2 YSYEKL. Unmatched junction bases numbered 6, after V lost 3 bases and J lost 1 base. The CDR3 spans 16 residues.

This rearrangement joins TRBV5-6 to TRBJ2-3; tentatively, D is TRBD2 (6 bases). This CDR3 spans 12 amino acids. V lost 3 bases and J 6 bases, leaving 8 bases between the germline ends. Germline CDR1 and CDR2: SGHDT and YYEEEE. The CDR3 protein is CASSWGVDTQYF. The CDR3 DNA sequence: TGTGCCAGCAGCTGGGGGGTCGATACGCAGTATTTT.

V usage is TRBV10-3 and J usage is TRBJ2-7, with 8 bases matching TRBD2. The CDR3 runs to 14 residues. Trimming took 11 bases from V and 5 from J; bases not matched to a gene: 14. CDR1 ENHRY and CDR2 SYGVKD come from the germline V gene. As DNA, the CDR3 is TGTGCCCTCAAATCGGGGGGGGGAGCTGACGAGCAGTACTTC. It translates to CALKSGGGADEQYF.

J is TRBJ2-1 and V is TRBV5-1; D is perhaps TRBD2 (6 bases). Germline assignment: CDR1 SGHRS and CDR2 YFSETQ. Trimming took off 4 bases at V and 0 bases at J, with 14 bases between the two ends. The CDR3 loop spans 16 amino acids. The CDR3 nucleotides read TGCGCCAGCAGCCCCCTTGGGGGGAGCTCCTACAATGAGCAGTTCTTC. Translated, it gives CASSPLGGSSYNEQFF.

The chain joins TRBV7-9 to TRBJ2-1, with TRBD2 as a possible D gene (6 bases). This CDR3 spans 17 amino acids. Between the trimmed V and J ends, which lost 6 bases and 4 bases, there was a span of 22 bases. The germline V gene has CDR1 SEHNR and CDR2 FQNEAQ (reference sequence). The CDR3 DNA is TGTGCCAGCAGAAACCACCGCCCCCCGGGGGAGTACAATGAGCAGTTCTTC. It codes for CASRNHRPPGEYNEQFF.

The CDR3 is CASRRQGSYEQYF. Here the CDR3 DNA reads TGTGCCAGCAGAAGACAGGGGTCCTACGAGCAGTACTTC. V and J are TRBV2 and TRBJ2-7, with 8 bases aligning to TRBD1. V gave up 6 bases and J gave up 1 base; unmatched junction bases: 2. Germline assignment: CDR1 SNHLY and CDR2 FYNNEI. The CDR3 contains 13 residues. The full variable domain, with the rest looked up from reference TRBV2 and TRBJ2-7, is EPEVTQTPSHQVTQMGQEVILRCVPISNHLYFYWYRQILGQKVEFLVSFYNNEISEKSEIFDDQFSVERPDGSNFTLKIRSTKLEDSAMYFCASRRQGSYEQYFGPGTRLTVT.

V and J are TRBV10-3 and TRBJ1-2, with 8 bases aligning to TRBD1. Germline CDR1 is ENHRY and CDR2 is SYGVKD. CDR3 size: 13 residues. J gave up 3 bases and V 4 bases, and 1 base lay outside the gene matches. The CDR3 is CAISVQGDYGYTF. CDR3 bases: TGTGCCATCAGTGTACAGGGGGACTATGGCTACACCTTC.

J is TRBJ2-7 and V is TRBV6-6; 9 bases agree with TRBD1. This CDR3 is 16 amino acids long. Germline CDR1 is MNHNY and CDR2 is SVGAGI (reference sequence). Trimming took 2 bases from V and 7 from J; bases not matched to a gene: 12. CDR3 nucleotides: TGTGCCAGCAGTTACGCACCCCCGGGACAGGGAGGGGAGCAGTACTTC. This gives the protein CASSYAPPGQGGEQYF.

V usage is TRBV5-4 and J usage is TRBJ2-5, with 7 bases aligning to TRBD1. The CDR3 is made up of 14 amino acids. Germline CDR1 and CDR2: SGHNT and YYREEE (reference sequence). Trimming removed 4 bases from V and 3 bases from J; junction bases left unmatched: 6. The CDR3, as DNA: TGTGCCAGCAGCGCCGGGACAGAAAAAGAGACCCAGTACTTC. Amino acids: CASSAGTEKETQYF.

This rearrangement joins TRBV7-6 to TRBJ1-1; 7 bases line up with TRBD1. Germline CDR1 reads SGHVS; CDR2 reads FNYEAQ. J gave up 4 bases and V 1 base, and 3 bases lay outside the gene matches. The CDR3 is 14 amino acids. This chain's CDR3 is CASSLGQGFTEAFF. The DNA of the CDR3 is TGTGCCAGCAGCTTAGGACAGGGATTCACTGAAGCTTTCTTT.

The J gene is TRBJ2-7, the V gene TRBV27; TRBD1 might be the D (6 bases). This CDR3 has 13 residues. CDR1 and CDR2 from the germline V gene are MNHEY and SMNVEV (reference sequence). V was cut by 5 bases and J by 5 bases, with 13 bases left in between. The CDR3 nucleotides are TGTGCCAGCAGTCCCAGACAGGAGGACGAGCAGTACTTC. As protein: CASSPRQEDEQYF.

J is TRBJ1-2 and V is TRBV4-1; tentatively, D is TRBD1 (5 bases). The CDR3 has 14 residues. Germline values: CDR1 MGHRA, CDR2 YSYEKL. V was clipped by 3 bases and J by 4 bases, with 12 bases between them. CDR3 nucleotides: TGCGCCAGCAGCCATCATGGGGGGGGCTATGGCTACACCTTC. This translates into CASSHHGGGYGYTF.

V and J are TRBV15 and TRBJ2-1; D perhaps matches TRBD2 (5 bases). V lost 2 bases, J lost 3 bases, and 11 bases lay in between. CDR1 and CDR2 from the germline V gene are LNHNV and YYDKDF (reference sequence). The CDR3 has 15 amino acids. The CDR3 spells CATSRLGSGYNEQFF. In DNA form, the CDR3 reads TGTGCCACCAGCAGATTGGGAAGCGGCTACAATGAGCAGTTCTTC.

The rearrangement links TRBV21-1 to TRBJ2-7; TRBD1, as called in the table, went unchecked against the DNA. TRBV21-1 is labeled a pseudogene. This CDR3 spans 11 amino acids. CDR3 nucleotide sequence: TGTGCCAGCACTACAGTAAGTGAGCAGTACTTC. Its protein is CASTTVSEQYF.

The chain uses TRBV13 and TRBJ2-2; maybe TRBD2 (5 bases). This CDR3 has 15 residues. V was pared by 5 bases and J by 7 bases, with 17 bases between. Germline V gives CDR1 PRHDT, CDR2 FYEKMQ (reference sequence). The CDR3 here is CASSIYRELVGELFF. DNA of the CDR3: TGTGCCAGCAGCATTTACCGGGAACTAGTCGGGGAGCTGTTTTTT.

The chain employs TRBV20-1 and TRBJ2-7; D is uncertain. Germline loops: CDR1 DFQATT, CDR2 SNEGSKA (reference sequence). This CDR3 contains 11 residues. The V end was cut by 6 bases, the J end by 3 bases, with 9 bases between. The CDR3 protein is CSANDFYEQYF. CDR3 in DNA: TGCAGTGCGAATGACTTCTACGAGCAGTACTTC.